The clone carrying this T cell receptor (beta chain) was found many times. Its antigen is not identified. This library used roughly 430 ng RNA and molecular barcoded adaptors spanning alpha/delta and beta/gamma chains. One entry per CDR3 protein results from TCRdb running MiXCR on the reads. Counted here are over 40,000 distinct CDR3 sequences, 10% to 15% occurring once; the ten biggest clones make up roughly 15%. The data originate from a study of read filtering for tumor transcriptome and immune sequencing. Study information: After DNase treatment, RNA was made into whole-transcriptome libraries.

Whole-study results and caveats: Correlation between methods rose after single-read clonotypes were removed. Compared with RNA-seq, IR-seq gave much higher clonotype depth and reliability.

V trimming: 6 bases; J trimming: 3 bases; junction bases outside the gene matches: 6. This CDR3 has 15 residues. Source material: a population of CD138-negative cells sorted from bone marrow. The origin of this receptor is a donor older than 35 with multiple myeloma. This chain uses TRBV12-3 or TRBV12-4 with TRBJ2-1, with TRBD1 identical over 9 bases. CDR3 nucleotides: TGTGCCAGCAGCCATACAGGGGGCGGCTACAATGAGCAGTTCTTC. Its translation: CASSHTGGGYNEQFF.